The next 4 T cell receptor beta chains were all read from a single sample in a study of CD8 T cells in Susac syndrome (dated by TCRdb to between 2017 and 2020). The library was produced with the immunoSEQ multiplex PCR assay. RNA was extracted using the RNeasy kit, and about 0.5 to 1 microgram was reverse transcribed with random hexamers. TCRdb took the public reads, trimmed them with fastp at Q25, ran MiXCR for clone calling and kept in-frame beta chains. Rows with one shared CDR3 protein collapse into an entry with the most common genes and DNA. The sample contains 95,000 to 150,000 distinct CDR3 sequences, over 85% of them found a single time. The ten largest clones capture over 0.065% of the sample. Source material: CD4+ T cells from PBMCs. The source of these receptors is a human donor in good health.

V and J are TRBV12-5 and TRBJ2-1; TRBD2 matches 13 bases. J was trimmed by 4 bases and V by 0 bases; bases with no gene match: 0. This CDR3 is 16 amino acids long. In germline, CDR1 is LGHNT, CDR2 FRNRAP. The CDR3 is CASGLVLAGGYNEQFF. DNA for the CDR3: TGTGCTAGTGGTTTGGTACTAGCGGGAGGGTACAATGAGCAGTTCTTC.

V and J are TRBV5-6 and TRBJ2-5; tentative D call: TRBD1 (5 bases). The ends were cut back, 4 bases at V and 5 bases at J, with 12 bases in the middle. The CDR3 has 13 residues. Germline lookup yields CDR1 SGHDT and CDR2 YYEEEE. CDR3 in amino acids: CASSATGSETQYF. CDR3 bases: TGTGCCAGCAGCGCCACAGGTTCCGAGACCCAGTACTTC.

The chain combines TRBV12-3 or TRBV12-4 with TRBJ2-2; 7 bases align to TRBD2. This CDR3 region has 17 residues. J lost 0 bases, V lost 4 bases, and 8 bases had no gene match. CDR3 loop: CASSSGASGANTGELFF. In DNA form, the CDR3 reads TGTGCCAGCAGTTCCGGGGCTAGCGGAGCGAACACCGGGGAGCTGTTTTTT.

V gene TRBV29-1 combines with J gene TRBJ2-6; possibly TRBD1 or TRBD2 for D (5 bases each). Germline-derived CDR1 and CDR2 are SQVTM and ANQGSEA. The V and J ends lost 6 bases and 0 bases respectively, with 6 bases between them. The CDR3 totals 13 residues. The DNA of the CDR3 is TGCAGCGTGAGGGGCTCTGGGGCCAACGTCCTGACTTTC. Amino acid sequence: CSVRGSGANVLTF. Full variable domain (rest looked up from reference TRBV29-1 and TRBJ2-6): SAVISQKPSRDICQRGTSLTIQCQVDSQVTMMFWYRQQPGQSLTLIATANQGSEATYESGFVIDKFPISRPNLTFSTLTVSNMSPEDSSIYLCSVRGSGANVLTFGAGSRLTVL.